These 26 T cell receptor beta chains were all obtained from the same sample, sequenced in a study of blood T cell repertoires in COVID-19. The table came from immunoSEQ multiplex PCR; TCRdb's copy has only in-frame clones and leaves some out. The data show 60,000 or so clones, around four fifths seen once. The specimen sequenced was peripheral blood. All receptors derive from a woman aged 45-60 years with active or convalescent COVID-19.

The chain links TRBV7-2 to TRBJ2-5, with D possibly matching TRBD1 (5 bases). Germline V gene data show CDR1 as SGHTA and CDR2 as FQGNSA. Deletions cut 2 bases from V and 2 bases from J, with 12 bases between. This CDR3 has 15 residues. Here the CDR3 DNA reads TGTGCCAGCAGCTTAAAGGTCCCAGGGCAAGAGACCCAGTACTTC. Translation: CASSLKVPGQETQYF.

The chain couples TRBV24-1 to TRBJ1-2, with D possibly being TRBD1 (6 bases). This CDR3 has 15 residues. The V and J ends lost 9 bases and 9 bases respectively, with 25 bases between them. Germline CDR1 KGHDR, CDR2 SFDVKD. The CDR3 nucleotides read TGTGCCACCGCCCCTAGGGGGTCAGGGTGGAGCAGCTACACCTTC. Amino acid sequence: CATAPRGSGWSSYTF.

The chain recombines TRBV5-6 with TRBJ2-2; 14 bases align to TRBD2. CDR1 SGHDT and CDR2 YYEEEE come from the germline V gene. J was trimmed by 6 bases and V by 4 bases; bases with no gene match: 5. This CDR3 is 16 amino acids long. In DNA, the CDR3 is TGTGCCAGCAGCCCGGAGGGACTAGCGGGAGCCGGGGAGCTGTTTTTT. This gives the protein CASSPEGLAGAGELFF.

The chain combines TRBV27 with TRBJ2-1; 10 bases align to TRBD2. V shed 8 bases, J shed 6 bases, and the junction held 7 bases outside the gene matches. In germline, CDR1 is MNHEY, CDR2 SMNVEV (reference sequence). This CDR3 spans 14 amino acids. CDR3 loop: CASGASGSLNEQFF. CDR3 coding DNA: TGTGCCAGCGGTGCTAGCGGGAGTCTCAATGAGCAGTTCTTC.

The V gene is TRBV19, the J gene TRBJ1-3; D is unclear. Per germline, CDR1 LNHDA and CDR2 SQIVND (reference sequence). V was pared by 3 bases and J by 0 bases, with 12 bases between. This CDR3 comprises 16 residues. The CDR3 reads CASSMRRVSSGNTIYF. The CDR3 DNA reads TGTGCCAGTAGTATGAGGCGGGTGAGCTCTGGAAACACCATATATTTT.

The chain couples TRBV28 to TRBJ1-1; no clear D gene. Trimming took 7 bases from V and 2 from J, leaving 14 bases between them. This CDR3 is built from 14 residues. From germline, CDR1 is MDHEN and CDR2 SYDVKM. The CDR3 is CASKLPGVNTEAFF. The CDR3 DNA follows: TGTGCCAGCAAACTACCCGGGGTTAACACTGAAGCTTTCTTT.

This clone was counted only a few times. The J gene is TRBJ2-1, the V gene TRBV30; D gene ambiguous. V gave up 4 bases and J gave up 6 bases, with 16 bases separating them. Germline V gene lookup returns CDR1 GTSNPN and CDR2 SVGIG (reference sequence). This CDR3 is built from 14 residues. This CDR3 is CAWNRLSRANEQFF. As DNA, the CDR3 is TGTGCCTGGAACCGGTTATCCCGCGCCAATGAGCAGTTCTTC.

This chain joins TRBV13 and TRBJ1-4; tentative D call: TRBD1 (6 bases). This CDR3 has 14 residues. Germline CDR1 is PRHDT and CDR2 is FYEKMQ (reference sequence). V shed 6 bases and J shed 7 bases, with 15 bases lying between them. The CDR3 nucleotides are TGTGCCAGCAGTTGGAAAACAGGGAGTGAAAAACTGTTTTTT. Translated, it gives CASSWKTGSEKLFF.

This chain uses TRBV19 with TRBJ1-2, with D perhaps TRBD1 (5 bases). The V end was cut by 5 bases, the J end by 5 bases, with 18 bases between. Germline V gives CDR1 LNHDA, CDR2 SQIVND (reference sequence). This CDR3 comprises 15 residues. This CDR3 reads CASSLRSRARYGYTF. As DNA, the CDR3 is TGTGCCAGTAGTCTCCGGAGCAGGGCGCGGTATGGCTACACCTTC.

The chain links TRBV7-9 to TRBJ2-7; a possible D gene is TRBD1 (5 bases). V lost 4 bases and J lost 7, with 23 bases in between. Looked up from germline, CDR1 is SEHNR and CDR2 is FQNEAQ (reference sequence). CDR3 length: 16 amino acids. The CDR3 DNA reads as TGTGCCAGCAGCTCCAACTTAAGGGGTGGGGTGCGGGAGCAGTACTTC. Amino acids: CASSSNLRGGVREQYF.

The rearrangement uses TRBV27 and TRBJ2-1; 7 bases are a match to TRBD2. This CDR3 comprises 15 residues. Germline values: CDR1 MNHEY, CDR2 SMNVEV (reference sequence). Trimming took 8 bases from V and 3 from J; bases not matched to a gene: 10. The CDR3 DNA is TGTGCCAGCCGCAGGGAGGGGAGGGGCTACAATGAGCAGTTCTTC. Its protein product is CASRREGRGYNEQFF.

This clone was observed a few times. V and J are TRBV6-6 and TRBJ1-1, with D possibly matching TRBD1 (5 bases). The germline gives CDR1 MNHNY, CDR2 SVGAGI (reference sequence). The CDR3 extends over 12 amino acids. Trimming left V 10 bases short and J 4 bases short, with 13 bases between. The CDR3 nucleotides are TGTGCCATCAACTCGGGGGGCACTGAAGCTTTCTTT. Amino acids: CAINSGGTEAFF.

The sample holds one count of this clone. The DNA for the CDR3 is TGTGCCAGCAGTGAAGGGGTCGACAGGGGATCTTTCTTT. Translated, it gives CASSEGVDRGSFF. V usage is TRBV6-1 and J usage is TRBJ1-1, with 8 bases that match TRBD1. The CDR3 covers 13 residues. Germline loops: CDR1 MNHNS, CDR2 SASEGT. V dropped 1 base and J dropped 12; count of bases not matched to a gene: 7.

CDR3 protein: CASSLVQRPNEQFF. CDR3 nucleotides: TGTGCCAGCAGCTTGGTGCAGCGCCCCAATGAGCAGTTCTTC. This chain links TRBV5-4 with TRBJ2-1; D is undetermined. Trimming shortened V by 0 bases and J by 6 bases, and 10 bases separated the two germline ends. CDR1 is SGHNT, CDR2 YYREEE, per germline (reference sequence). CDR3 length: 14 amino acids.

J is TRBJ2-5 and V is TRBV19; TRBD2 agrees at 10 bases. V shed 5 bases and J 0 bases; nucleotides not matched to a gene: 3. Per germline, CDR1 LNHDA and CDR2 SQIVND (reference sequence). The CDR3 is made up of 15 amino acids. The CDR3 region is CASSPGLADQETQYF. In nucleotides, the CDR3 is TGTGCCAGTAGTCCCGGACTAGCGGACCAAGAGACCCAGTACTTC.

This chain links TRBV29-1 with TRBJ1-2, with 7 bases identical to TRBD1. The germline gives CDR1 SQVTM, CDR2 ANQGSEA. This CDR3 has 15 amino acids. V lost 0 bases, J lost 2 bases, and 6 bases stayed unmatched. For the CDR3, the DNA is TGCAGCGTTGAAGATACAGGGGCCGCGAACTATGGCTACACCTTC. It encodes CSVEDTGAANYGYTF.

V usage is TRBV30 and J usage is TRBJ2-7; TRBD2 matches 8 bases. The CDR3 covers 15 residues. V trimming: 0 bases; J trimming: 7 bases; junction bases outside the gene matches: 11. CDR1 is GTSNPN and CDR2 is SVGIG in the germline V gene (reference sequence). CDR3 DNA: TGTGCCTGGAGTGTAGGCCGGGAGGGCCCCTGGGAGCAGTACTTC. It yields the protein CAWSVGREGPWEQYF.

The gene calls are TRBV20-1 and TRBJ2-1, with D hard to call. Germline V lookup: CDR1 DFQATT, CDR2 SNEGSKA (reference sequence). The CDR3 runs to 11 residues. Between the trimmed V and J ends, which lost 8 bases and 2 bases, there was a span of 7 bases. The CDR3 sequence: CSSETYNEQFF. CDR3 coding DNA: TGCAGTTCTGAGACCTACAATGAGCAGTTCTTC.

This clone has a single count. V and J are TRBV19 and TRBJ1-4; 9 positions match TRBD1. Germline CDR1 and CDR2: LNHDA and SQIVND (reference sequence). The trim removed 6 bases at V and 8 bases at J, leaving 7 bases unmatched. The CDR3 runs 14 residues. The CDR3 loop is CASRQQGAGEKLFF. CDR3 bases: TGTGCCAGTAGACAACAGGGGGCGGGAGAAAAACTGTTTTTT.

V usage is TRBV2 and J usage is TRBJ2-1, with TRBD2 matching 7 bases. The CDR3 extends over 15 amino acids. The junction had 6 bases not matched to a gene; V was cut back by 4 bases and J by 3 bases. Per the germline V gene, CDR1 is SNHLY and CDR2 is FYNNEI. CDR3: CASSVGRADYNEQFF. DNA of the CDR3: TGTGCCAGCAGTGTGGGGAGGGCCGACTACAATGAGCAGTTCTTC. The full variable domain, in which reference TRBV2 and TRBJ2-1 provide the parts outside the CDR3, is EPEVTQTPSHQVTQMGQEVILRCVPISNHLYFYWYRQILGQKVEFLVSFYNNEISEKSEIFDDQFSVERPDGSNFTLKIRSTKLEDSAMYFCASSVGRADYNEQFFGPGTRLTVL.

This CDR3 is CASSFGATGTYEQYF. CDR3 coding DNA: TGTGCCAGCAGCTTTGGCGCGACAGGGACCTACGAGCAGTACTTC. The chain is built from TRBV5-4 and TRBJ2-7; 7 bases match TRBD1. The junction had 7 bases not matched to a gene; V was cut back by 2 bases and J by 2 bases. The CDR3 is 15 amino acids. The germline V gene encodes CDR1 SGHNT and CDR2 YYREEE (reference sequence).

The CDR3 here is CASSLQGARQPQHF. CDR3 in DNA: TGTGCCAGCAGTTTACAGGGGGCGCGTCAGCCCCAGCATTTT. This chain joins TRBV6-6 and TRBJ1-5, with 9 bases that match TRBD1. Germline-derived CDR1 and CDR2 are MNHNY and SVGAGI (reference sequence). The V segment lost 4 bases and the J segment 6 bases; nucleotides outside the gene matches: 4. CDR3 length: 14 residues.

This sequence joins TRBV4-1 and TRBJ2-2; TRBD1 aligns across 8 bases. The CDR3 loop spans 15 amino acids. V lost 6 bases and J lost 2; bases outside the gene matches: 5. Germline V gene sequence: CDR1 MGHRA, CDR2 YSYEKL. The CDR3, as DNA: TGCGCCAGCAGTACAACAGGGGGAAACACCGGGGAGCTGTTTTTT. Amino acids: CASSTTGGNTGELFF.

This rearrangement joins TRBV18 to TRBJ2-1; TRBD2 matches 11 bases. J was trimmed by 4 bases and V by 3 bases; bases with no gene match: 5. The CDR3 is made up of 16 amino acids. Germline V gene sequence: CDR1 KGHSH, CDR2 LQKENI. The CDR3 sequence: CASSPPGTSGYNEQFF. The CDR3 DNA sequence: TGTGCCAGCTCACCCCCCGGGACTAGCGGATACAATGAGCAGTTCTTC.

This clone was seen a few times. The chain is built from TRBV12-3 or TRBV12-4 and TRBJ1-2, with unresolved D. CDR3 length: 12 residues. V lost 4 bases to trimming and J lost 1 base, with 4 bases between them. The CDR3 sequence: CASSSNNYGYTF. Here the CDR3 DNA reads TGTGCCAGCAGTTCAAATAACTATGGCTACACCTTC.

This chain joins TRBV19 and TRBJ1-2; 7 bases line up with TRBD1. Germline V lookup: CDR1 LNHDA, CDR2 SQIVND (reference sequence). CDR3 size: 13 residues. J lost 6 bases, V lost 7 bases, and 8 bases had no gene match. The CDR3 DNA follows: TGTGCCAGTAATGAACAGGGGACGGATGGCTACACCTTC. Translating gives CASNEQGTDGYTF.